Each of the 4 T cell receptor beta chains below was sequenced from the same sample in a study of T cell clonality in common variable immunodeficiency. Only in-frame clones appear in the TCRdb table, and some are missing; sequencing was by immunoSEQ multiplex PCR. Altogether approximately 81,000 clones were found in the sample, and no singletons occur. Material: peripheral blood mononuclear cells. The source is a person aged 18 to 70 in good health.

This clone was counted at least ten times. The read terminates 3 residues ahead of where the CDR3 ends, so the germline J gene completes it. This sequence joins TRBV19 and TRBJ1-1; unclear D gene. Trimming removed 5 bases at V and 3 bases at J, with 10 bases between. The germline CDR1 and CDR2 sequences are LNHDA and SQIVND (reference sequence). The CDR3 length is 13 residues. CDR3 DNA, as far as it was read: TGTGCCAGTAGTCCCCAAGGTGACACTGAA. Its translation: CASSPQGDTE. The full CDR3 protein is CASSPQGDTEAFF.

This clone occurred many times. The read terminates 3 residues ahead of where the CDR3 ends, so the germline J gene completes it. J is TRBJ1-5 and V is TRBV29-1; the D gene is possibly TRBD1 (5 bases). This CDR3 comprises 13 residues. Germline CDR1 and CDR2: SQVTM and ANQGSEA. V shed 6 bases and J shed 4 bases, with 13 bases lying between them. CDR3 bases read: TGCAGCGTATCCGGGGGGTCTAATCAGCCC. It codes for CSVSGGSNQP. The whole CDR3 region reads CSVSGGSNQPQHF.

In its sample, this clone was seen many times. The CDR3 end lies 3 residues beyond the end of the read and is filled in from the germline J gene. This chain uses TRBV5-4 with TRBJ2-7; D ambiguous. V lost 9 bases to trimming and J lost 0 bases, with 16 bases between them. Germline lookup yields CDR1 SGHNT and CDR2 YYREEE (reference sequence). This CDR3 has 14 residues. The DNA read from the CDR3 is TGTGCCAACTCCCCCCGGGTTCCCTCCTACGAG. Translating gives CANSPRVPSYE. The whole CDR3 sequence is CANSPRVPSYEQYF.

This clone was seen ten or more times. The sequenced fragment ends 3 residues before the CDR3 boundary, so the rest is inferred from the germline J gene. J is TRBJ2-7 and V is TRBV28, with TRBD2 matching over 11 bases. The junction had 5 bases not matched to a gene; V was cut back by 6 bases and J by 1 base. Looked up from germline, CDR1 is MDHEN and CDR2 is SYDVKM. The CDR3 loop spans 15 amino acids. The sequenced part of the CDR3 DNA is TGTGCCAGCAGCCTTAGCGGGAGGGTATCCTACGAG. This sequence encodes CASSLSGRVSYE. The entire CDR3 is CASSLSGRVSYEQYF.